This TCR beta chain was profiled in a study of vaccination effects on CD4 cells after COVID-19. J was trimmed by 7 bases and V by 0 bases; bases with no gene match: 10. CDR3 size: 15 residues. CDR1 is SGHRS, CDR2 YFSETQ, per germline. Sequencing was preceded by expansion of antigen-specific CD4+ T cells with viral peptide pools in the ViraFEST assay. Cells that had been cultured for roughly eleven days were the source of isolated CD4+ T cells. Convalescent patients had PCR-confirmed SARS-CoV-2 infection between March and December 2020. A peptide pool from HIV-1 Nef constituted the negative control culture. Profiled with immunoSEQ multiplex PCR; TCRdb holds only in-frame clones, not every one. The table has 70,000 or so clones, 60% to 75% seen once. This clone was picked up a small number of times. Antigen specificity is unknown. Study outcomes and limitations: Sampling in the study covered few convalescent patients and included no early post-infection timepoints.

The source was CD4+ T cells from PBMCs cultured with HIV peptides, collected before COVID-19 vaccination. The subset here: HIV-1 Nef peptide pool negative control/reference culture. V gene TRBV5-1 combines with J gene TRBJ2-7; 7 nucleotides agree with TRBD1. The receptor comes from a human donor who had a prior SARS-CoV-2 infection. CDR3 coding DNA: TGCGCCAGCAGCTTGGGAGTTTATCAGGGGGAAGAGCAGTACTTC. Amino acids: CASSLGVYQGEEQYF. The entire variable domain, with the rest obtained from reference TRBV5-1 and TRBJ2-7, is as follows: KAGVTQTPRYLIKTRGQQVTLSCSPISGHRSVSWYQQTPGQGLQFLFEYFSETQRNKGNFPGRFSGRQFSNSRSEMNVSTLELGDSALYLCASSLGVYQGEEQYFGPGTRLTVT.